Below, 27 T cell receptor beta chains from the same sample are listed, as sequenced in a study of somatic mutations in cytotoxic T cells in rheumatoid arthritis. Profiled with immunoSEQ multiplex PCR; TCRdb holds only in-frame clones, not every one. The repertoire holds some 30,000 clones, with approximately 78% as singletons. Sequencing used CD8+ T cells sorted from blood. These receptors originate from an adult with rheumatoid arthritis.

The chain carries TRBV6-5 and TRBJ2-5, with TRBD1 matching over 10 bases. V was clipped by 2 bases and J by 5 bases; unmatched bases: 5. The germline gives CDR1 MNHEY, CDR2 SVGAGI. The CDR3 has 15 amino acids. The CDR3: CASSYVDRGQETQYF. As DNA, the CDR3 is TGTGCCAGCAGTTACGTCGACAGGGGGCAGGAGACCCAGTACTTC.

The genes are TRBV4-2 and TRBJ2-3; D remains ambiguous. CDR3 length: 12 amino acids. Trimming stripped 0 bases from V and 5 bases from J, with 3 bases between. The V gene's germline CDR1 is LGHNA and CDR2 YNFKEQ. This CDR3 is CASSQDRDTQYF. DNA of the CDR3: TGTGCCAGCAGCCAAGATCGAGATACGCAGTATTTT.

This sequence joins TRBV29-1 and TRBJ2-1; 7 bases line up with TRBD2. Germline V gene data show CDR1 as SQVTM and CDR2 as ANQGSEA. The ends lost 5 bases at V and 3 bases at J; junction bases unmatched: 4. The CDR3 runs 13 residues. The CDR3 DNA is TGCAGCGTTTTACTAGCGAACTACAATGAGCAGTTCTTC. Translated, it gives CSVLLANYNEQFF.

V usage is TRBV5-6 and J usage is TRBJ2-1, with D possibly being TRBD2 (6 bases). This CDR3 region has 16 residues. V was clipped by 6 bases and J by 0 bases, with 16 bases between them. Germline V gene lookup returns CDR1 SGHDT and CDR2 YYEEEE. The CDR3 DNA follows: TGTGCCAGCACCCATAGCGGATACGGCTCCTACAATGAGCAGTTCTTC. This gives the protein CASTHSGYGSYNEQFF.

The V call is TRBV28, the J call TRBJ2-5; possibly TRBD2 for D (5 bases). Trimming took 2 bases from V and 5 from J, leaving 18 bases between them. Germline V gene sequence: CDR1 MDHEN, CDR2 SYDVKM. This CDR3 region has 16 residues. CDR3 bases: TGTGCCAGCAGTTTAGGGGAGAGCGGCGCGCGGGAGACCCAGTACTTC. Translation: CASSLGESGARETQYF.

This chain links TRBV7-2 with TRBJ2-1; D may be TRBD2 (6 bases). The V end was cut by 3 bases, the J end by 7 bases, with 19 bases between. The CDR3 contains 16 residues. CDR1 and CDR2 from the germline V gene are SGHTA and FQGNSA. In nucleotides, the CDR3 is TGTGCCAGCAGCTTGGGCTATGGGGGGTCAATAAATGAGCAGTTCTTC. Translation gives CASSLGYGGSINEQFF. Full variable domain (rest looked up from reference TRBV7-2 and TRBJ2-1): GAGVSQSPSNKVTEKGKDVELRCDPISGHTALYWYRQSLGQGLEFLIYFQGNSAPDKSGLPSDRFSAERTGGSVSTLTIQRTQQEDSAVYLCASSLGYGGSINEQFFGPGTRLTVL.

The chain combines TRBV6-4 with TRBJ1-1; D unclear. The CDR3 totals 14 residues. The germline V and J ends were trimmed by 3 bases and 2 bases, with 10 bases remaining between them. From germline, CDR1 is MRHNA and CDR2 SNTAGT. CDR3 in amino acids: CASSDGRENTEAFF. CDR3 DNA: TGTGCCAGCAGTGATGGACGGGAAAACACTGAAGCTTTCTTT.

This clone has more than one count but fewer than ten. This chain links TRBV2 with TRBJ1-6, with D possibly TRBD1 on 6 matching bases. The CDR3 loop spans 13 amino acids. Germline V gene data show CDR1 as SNHLY and CDR2 as FYNNEI. V lost 6 bases, J lost 10 bases, and 13 bases lay in between. The CDR3 spells CASSPVGASPLHF. The CDR3 DNA reads as TGTGCCAGCAGCCCAGTGGGGGCCTCACCCCTCCACTTT. The full variable domain, in which reference TRBV2 and TRBJ1-6 provide the parts outside the CDR3, is EPEVTQTPSHQVTQMGQEVILRCVPISNHLYFYWYRQILGQKVEFLVSFYNNEISEKSEIFDDQFSVERPDGSNFTLKIRSTKLEDSAMYFCASSPVGASPLHFGNGTRLTVT.

The chain combines TRBV7-6 with TRBJ2-1; D possibly corresponds to TRBD2 (5 bases). CDR1 SGHVS and CDR2 FNYEAQ come from the germline V gene. This CDR3 comprises 15 residues. V was pared by 1 base and J by 6 bases, with 13 bases between. The CDR3 protein is CASSLEPSGPNEQFF. Here the CDR3 DNA reads TGTGCCAGCAGCTTAGAGCCCAGCGGTCCCAATGAGCAGTTCTTC.

This clone was seen a single time. The J gene is TRBJ1-6, the V gene TRBV6-1, with D unresolved. CDR1 and CDR2 from the germline V gene are MNHNS and SASEGT. Trimming took off 6 bases at V and 7 bases at J, with 4 bases between the two ends. The CDR3 has 11 residues. The CDR3 DNA reads as TGTGCCAGCAGGGTGAATTCACCCCTCCACTTT. Protein sequence: CASRVNSPLHF.

V usage is TRBV28 and J usage is TRBJ1-1; the match to TRBD1 covers 10 bases. Germline CDR1 reads MDHEN; CDR2 reads SYDVKM. The junction had 10 bases not matched to a gene; V was cut back by 6 bases and J by 6 bases. The CDR3 is 15 residues long. The CDR3 region is CASSRDRGYKAEAFF. CDR3 DNA: TGTGCCAGCAGCCGGGACAGGGGATACAAGGCTGAAGCTTTCTTT.

The chain recombines TRBV4-3 with TRBJ1-2, with a tentative D call TRBD1 (5 bases). Trimming removed 0 bases from V and 8 bases from J, with 19 bases in between. The germline V gene has CDR1 LGHNA and CDR2 YSLEER. This CDR3 has 16 amino acids. CDR3 region: CASSQDVDRGLWGYTF. In nucleotides, the CDR3 is TGCGCCAGCAGCCAAGATGTCGACAGAGGACTATGGGGCTACACCTTC.

The V gene is TRBV30, the J gene TRBJ2-7; 7 positions agree with TRBD1. CDR1 and CDR2 from the germline V gene are GTSNPN and SVGIG (reference sequence). This CDR3 is 16 amino acids long. V lost 2 bases to trimming and J lost 3 bases; unmatched junction nucleotides: 13. DNA for the CDR3: TGTGCCTGGAGTCAGAGACCCCCGGGACAGCACTACGAGCAGTACTTC. The encoded protein is CAWSQRPPGQHYEQYF.

This chain joins TRBV5-6 and TRBJ2-5; possibly TRBD2 for D (6 bases). The CDR3 is 13 residues long. Trimming shortened V by 2 bases and J by 5 bases, and 10 bases separated the two germline ends. Germline V lookup: CDR1 SGHDT, CDR2 YYEEEE. The CDR3 DNA reads TGTGCCAGCAGCTTCTGGAGCGGGGAGACCCAGTACTTC. Protein product: CASSFWSGETQYF.

The chain carries TRBV4-3 and TRBJ2-4; 7 positions match TRBD1. With 1 base clipped from V and 7 bases from J, the junction kept 7 bases outside the gene matches. The CDR3 is 15 residues long. In germline, CDR1 is LGHNA, CDR2 YSLEER. The CDR3 coding sequence is TGCGCCAGCAGCCAAGTCAGGGGGTTTGGGAACATTCAGTACTTC. Translation gives CASSQVRGFGNIQYF.

The CDR3 protein is CASSRQGLPYEQYF. Written as DNA, the CDR3 is TGTGCCAGCAGCCGACAGGGATTACCCTACGAGCAGTACTTC. The chain joins TRBV6-5 to TRBJ2-7, with 7 nucleotides matching TRBD1. The CDR3 runs to 14 residues. Germline CDR1 reads MNHEY; CDR2 reads SVGAGI. The V gene end was trimmed by 6 bases and the J gene end by 2 bases; junction bases not matched to a gene: 7.

V and J are TRBV10-2 and TRBJ1-2, with 9 bases aligning to TRBD1. The CDR3 sequence is 14 residues long. V was clipped by 6 bases and J by 8 bases; unmatched bases: 10. In germline, CDR1 is WSHSY, CDR2 SAAADI. The CDR3 coding sequence is TGCGCCAGCAGCCGTGACAGGGGGGTCGACGGCTACACCTTC. This codes for CASSRDRGVDGYTF.

The V and J genes are TRBV27 and TRBJ2-5; TRBD2 aligns across 8 bases. V lost 5 bases, J lost 7 bases, and 15 bases stayed unmatched. Germline V CDR1 and CDR2: MNHEY, SMNVEV (reference sequence). The CDR3 extends over 16 amino acids. CDR3 DNA: TGTGCCAGCAGTAACCTAGCGGGCCCAGCTCGAGGGACCCAGTACTTC. This sequence encodes CASSNLAGPARGTQYF.

The V and J genes are TRBV5-1 and TRBJ2-7, with D tentatively TRBD2 (6 bases). CDR3 length equals 13 residues. CDR1 and CDR2 from the germline V gene are SGHRS and YFSETQ. Trimming took 0 bases from V and 6 from J, leaving 10 bases between them. The CDR3 here is CASSLAGGSEQYF. The CDR3 nucleotides are TGCGCCAGCAGCTTGGCTGGGGGGTCCGAGCAGTACTTC. Full variable domain (missing parts from reference TRBV5-1 and TRBJ2-7): KAGVTQTPRYLIKTRGQQVTLSCSPISGHRSVSWYQQTPGQGLQFLFEYFSETQRNKGNFPGRFSGRQFSNSRSEMNVSTLELGDSALYLCASSLAGGSEQYFGPGTRLTVT.

The table lists this clone with a count of one. The rearrangement joins TRBV7-8 to TRBJ2-1; 10 nucleotides line up with TRBD2. V shed 8 bases and J 4 bases; nucleotides not matched to a gene: 5. Germline V gene data show CDR1 as SGHVS and CDR2 as FQNEAQ. The CDR3 runs 14 residues. The DNA for the CDR3 is TGTGCCAGCGCTACTAGCGGGACATACAATGAGCAGTTCTTC. Its translation: CASATSGTYNEQFF.

The chain has TRBV6-1 and TRBJ2-3; D is uncertain. This CDR3 comprises 17 residues. CDR1 and CDR2 from the germline V gene are MNHNS and SASEGT. The V end lost 3 bases, the J end lost 0 bases, and 16 bases lay between the germline ends. The CDR3 DNA sequence: TGTGCCAGCAGTGACGATGGGGATGACCCGAGCACAGATACGCAGTATTTT. Protein product: CASSDDGDDPSTDTQYF.

The V gene is TRBV16, the J gene TRBJ2-5, with TRBD1 matching over 11 bases. Trimming took 0 bases from V and 5 from J; bases not matched to a gene: 8. The CDR3 spans 17 residues. The germline V gene has CDR1 KGHSY and CDR2 FQNENV. The CDR3 coding sequence is TGTGCCAGCAGCCAATCGTACAGGACAGGGGGCATGGAGACCCAGTACTTC. Translating gives CASSQSYRTGGMETQYF.

This chain connects TRBV27 to TRBJ2-1; TRBD2 agrees at 12 bases. Germline loops: CDR1 MNHEY, CDR2 SMNVEV (reference sequence). This CDR3 region has 15 residues. With V trimmed by 7 bases and J by 4 bases, 5 bases remained unmatched. CDR3 in DNA: TGTGCCAGCACTCTAGCGGGAGGGAGATACAATGAGCAGTTCTTC. As protein: CASTLAGGRYNEQFF.

The V call is TRBV4-3, the J call TRBJ2-6, with no clear D. The CDR3 runs to 16 residues. Trimming stripped 0 bases from V and 0 bases from J, with 6 bases between. In germline, CDR1 is LGHNA, CDR2 YSLEER. The CDR3 DNA is TGCGCCAGCAGCCAAGATCTGAGCTCTGGGGCCAACGTCCTGACTTTC. Amino acid sequence: CASSQDLSSGANVLTF.

This chain connects TRBV9 to TRBJ2-3, with 9 bases fitting TRBD2. J gave up 3 bases and V 1 base, and 6 bases lay outside the gene matches. The CDR3 contains 16 residues. Germline V gene lookup returns CDR1 SGDLS and CDR2 YYNGEE. CDR3 in amino acids: CASSVPLAGETDTQYF. The CDR3 DNA follows: TGTGCCAGCAGCGTACCCTTAGCGGGGGAGACAGATACGCAGTATTTT.

The rearrangement joins TRBV2 to TRBJ2-2; TRBD2 is a possible D gene (5 bases). Germline values: CDR1 SNHLY, CDR2 FYNNEI. Trimming pared 3 bases from V and 1 base from J, leaving 9 bases between. This CDR3 has 15 residues. CDR3 sequence: CASSEGSVNTGELFF. For the CDR3, the DNA is TGTGCCAGCAGTGAGGGTAGCGTGAACACCGGGGAGCTGTTTTTT.

The chain has TRBV5-6 and TRBJ2-3, with 16 bases that match TRBD2. Losses at the gene ends were 0 bases for V and 9 bases for J; bases not matched to a gene: 13. Germline V CDR1 and CDR2: SGHDT, YYEEEE. The CDR3 is 19 residues long. Here the CDR3 DNA reads TGTGCCAGCAGCTTGGGACAAACAACGGGACTAGCGGGAGGGCGCACGCAGTATTTT. Residues: CASSLGQTTGLAGGRTQYF.